These 19 T cell receptor beta chains were sequenced from one sample in a study of shared clonotypes between healthy human individuals. Terminally differentiated effector memory CD45RA+ cells were excluded by CCR7 positive selection of CD45RO-negative cells. Measured with immunoSEQ multiplex PCR; TCRdb has only the in-frame clones, and not every one. Of a few million clones listed, roughly 93% are singletons. Sequences were obtained from naive CD8+ T cells from PBMCs. These receptors originate from a man between 18 and 35 years old in good health. Some clones in this sample may be carry-over from other donors' samples.

J is TRBJ2-7 and V is TRBV11-3; 8 nucleotides agree with TRBD2. CDR3 size: 13 residues. V shed 5 bases, J shed 7 bases, and the junction held 7 bases outside the gene matches. Germline V gene data show CDR1 as SGHNT and CDR2 as YENEEA. The DNA for the CDR3 is TGTGCCAGCAGCGAAACAGGGACTAGGGAGCAGTACTTC. It is translated as CASSETGTREQYF.

This rearrangement joins TRBV28 to TRBJ2-7; 7 bases are a match to TRBD1. The CDR3 runs 17 residues. V trimming: 5 bases; J trimming: 11 bases; junction bases outside the gene matches: 24. Germline-derived CDR1 and CDR2 are MDHEN and SYDVKM. The CDR3 region is CASSVLVTAARQGLKYF. CDR3 sequence (DNA): TGTGCCAGCAGTGTTCTCGTGACAGCAGCGAGACAGGGTTTAAAGTACTTC.

The chain combines TRBV11-2 with TRBJ2-5, with 8 bases lining up with TRBD1. Germline CDR1 reads SGHAT; CDR2 reads FQNNGV. The CDR3 runs to 14 residues. Trimming took 5 bases from V and 0 from J; bases not matched to a gene: 2. The CDR3 protein is CASSPRGHQETQYF. The CDR3, as DNA: TGTGCCAGCAGCCCCAGGGGGCACCAAGAGACCCAGTACTTC.

V is TRBV10-3 and J is TRBJ1-1, with D unresolved. The CDR3 has 15 amino acids. CDR1 and CDR2 from the germline V gene are ENHRY and SYGVKD. V lost 8 bases, J lost 1 base, and 17 bases lay in between. CDR3: CAIGPRLGGNTEAFF. CDR3 DNA: TGTGCCATCGGACCCCGTCTGGGAGGGAACACTGAAGCTTTCTTT.

CDR3 sequence: CASSPWDYSTDTQYF. The DNA for the CDR3 is TGTGCCAGCAGCCCCTGGGACTATAGCACAGATACGCAGTATTTT. This chain connects TRBV9 to TRBJ2-3, with 7 positions matching TRBD2. Germline CDR1 is SGDLS and CDR2 is YYNGEE. The trim removed 4 bases at V and 0 bases at J, leaving 5 bases unmatched. CDR3 length equals 15 residues. Together with reference TRBV9 and TRBJ2-3, the CDR3 gives the full variable domain: DSGVTQTPKHLITATGQRVTLRCSPRSGDLSVYWYQQSLDQGLQFLIQYYNGEERAKGNILERFSAQQFPDLHSELNLSSLELGDSALYFCASSPWDYSTDTQYFGPGTRLTVL.

J is TRBJ1-1 and V is TRBV9; perhaps TRBD1 as D (5 bases). Germline CDR1 SGDLS, CDR2 YYNGEE. This CDR3 contains 17 residues. V gave up 0 bases and J gave up 1 base, with 16 bases separating them. In DNA, the CDR3 is TGTGCCAGCAGCGTAGTCCGAAGGAGGGACGCGAACACTGAAGCTTTCTTT. It yields the protein CASSVVRRRDANTEAFF. Full variable domain (remainder filled in from reference TRBV9 and TRBJ1-1): DSGVTQTPKHLITATGQRVTLRCSPRSGDLSVYWYQQSLDQGLQFLIQYYNGEERAKGNILERFSAQQFPDLHSELNLSSLELGDSALYFCASSVVRRRDANTEAFFGQGTRLTVV.

Here the CDR3 DNA reads TGTGCCAGCAGCTCCGGGACTGAGAGGGGTAATGAGCAGTTCTTC. Translating gives CASSSGTERGNEQFF. The chain is built from TRBV5-6 and TRBJ2-1; perhaps TRBD2 as D (6 bases). Trimming removed 3 bases from V and 7 bases from J, with 17 bases in between. There are 15 residues in the CDR3. The germline gives CDR1 SGHDT, CDR2 YYEEEE.

The V call is TRBV10-3, the J call TRBJ1-2; 7 nucleotides agree with TRBD1. CDR1 is ENHRY and CDR2 is SYGVKD in the germline V gene. V shed 6 bases and J 0 bases; nucleotides not matched to a gene: 4. CDR3 length: 14 residues. The CDR3 DNA follows: TGTGCCATCAGATCGGGACAGACTAACTATGGCTACACCTTC. It is translated as CAIRSGQTNYGYTF.

The chain has TRBV14 and TRBJ2-7; D gene ambiguous. The germline V and J ends were trimmed by 6 bases and 3 bases, with 12 bases remaining between them. The CDR3 is 13 residues long. Germline V gene lookup returns CDR1 SGHDN and CDR2 FVKESK. CDR3 sequence: CASRIDGDYEQYF. In DNA form, the CDR3 reads TGTGCCAGCAGGATAGACGGAGACTACGAGCAGTACTTC.

This rearrangement joins TRBV19 to TRBJ2-7, with D unclear. Germline V CDR1 and CDR2: LNHDA, SQIVND (reference sequence). Trimming shortened V by 3 bases and J by 3 bases, and 15 bases separated the two germline ends. The length of the CDR3 is 15 residues. The CDR3 bases are TGTGCCAGTAGTATCCTTCACGGTACCCACTACGAGCAGTACTTC. Protein sequence: CASSILHGTHYEQYF. The complete variable domain, with remaining parts taken from reference TRBV19 and TRBJ2-7, reads DGGITQSPKYLFRKEGQNVTLSCEQNLNHDAMYWYRQDPGQGLRLIYYSQIVNDFQKGDIAEGYSVSREKKESFPLTVTSAQKNPTAFYLCASSILHGTHYEQYFGPGTRLTVT.

The chain recombines TRBV6-5 with TRBJ2-7; the match to TRBD2 covers 8 bases. This CDR3 contains 15 residues. Losses at the gene ends were 0 bases for V and 4 bases for J; bases not matched to a gene: 5. Germline CDR1 is MNHEY and CDR2 is SVGAGI. CDR3 in amino acids: CASSYSTSELYEQYF. The CDR3 nucleotides are TGTGCCAGCAGTTACTCGACTAGCGAATTGTACGAGCAGTACTTC.

The chain uses TRBV27 and TRBJ1-5; TRBD1 matches 9 bases. Losses at the gene ends were 6 bases for V and 2 bases for J; bases not matched to a gene: 11. Germline lookup yields CDR1 MNHEY and CDR2 SMNVEV (reference sequence). This CDR3 has 17 amino acids. The CDR3 sequence is CASSGQGKWMGNQPQHF. CDR3 nucleotides: TGTGCCAGCAGCGGACAGGGGAAGTGGATGGGCAATCAGCCCCAGCATTTT.

The chain employs TRBV7-2 and TRBJ1-5; 7 bases agree with TRBD1. After removal of 2 bases from V and 4 bases from J, the junction contained 8 bases not matched to a gene. Germline V gene lookup returns CDR1 SGHTA and CDR2 FQGNSA. The CDR3 extends over 16 amino acids. In DNA form, the CDR3 reads TGTGCCAGCAGCTTAACAGGGGCCCTAGCGAATCAGCCCCAGCATTTT. Translating gives CASSLTGALANQPQHF.

The chain uses TRBV11-2 and TRBJ2-3, with no clear D. V lost 5 bases, J lost 6 bases, and 12 bases lay in between. From germline, CDR1 is SGHAT and CDR2 FQNNGV. The CDR3 sequence is 13 residues long. The CDR3 loop is CASSQDPPDTQYF. CDR3 nucleotide sequence: TGTGCCAGCAGCCAAGACCCTCCCGATACGCAGTATTTT.

This sequence joins TRBV28 and TRBJ2-7; D may be TRBD1 or TRBD2 (6 bases each). The V and J ends lost 6 bases and 2 bases respectively, with 20 bases between them. Germline CDR1 MDHEN, CDR2 SYDVKM. CDR3 size: 16 residues. CDR3: CASSSRGQGLTYEQYF. The DNA for the CDR3 is TGTGCCAGCAGCTCTCGGGGGCAGGGCCTAACCTACGAGCAGTACTTC.

The rearrangement joins TRBV5-6 to TRBJ2-1; unclear D gene. CDR3 length: 12 residues. Deletions cut 3 bases from V and 6 bases from J, with 7 bases between. Germline assignment: CDR1 SGHDT and CDR2 YYEEEE. CDR3: CASSSGSNEQFF. The DNA of the CDR3 is TGTGCCAGCAGCTCGGGTAGCAATGAGCAGTTCTTC.

V usage is TRBV5-1 and J usage is TRBJ1-1, with D unresolved. This CDR3 contains 15 residues. From germline, CDR1 is SGHRS and CDR2 YFSETQ. V was shortened by 0 bases and J by 0 bases, with 9 bases between the two germline ends. The CDR3 sequence is CASSLAQNMNTEAFF. CDR3 nucleotides: TGCGCCAGCAGCTTGGCACAGAATATGAACACTGAAGCTTTCTTT. Drawing the rest from reference TRBV5-1 and TRBJ1-1, the complete variable domain is KAGVTQTPRYLIKTRGQQVTLSCSPISGHRSVSWYQQTPGQGLQFLFEYFSETQRNKGNFPGRFSGRQFSNSRSEMNVSTLELGDSALYLCASSLAQNMNTEAFFGQGTRLTVV.

This chain connects TRBV29-1 to TRBJ2-3; no clear D gene. Trimming stripped 3 bases from V and 3 bases from J, with 16 bases between. Germline CDR1 SQVTM, CDR2 ANQGSEA. There are 15 residues in the CDR3. The CDR3 DNA reads as TGCAGCGTTGACTCCGGGCCCACCAGGACAGATACGCAGTATTTT. It specifies CSVDSGPTRTDTQYF.

V is TRBV28 and J is TRBJ1-2; D is perhaps TRBD1 (6 bases). The CDR3 is 13 amino acids. From germline, CDR1 is MDHEN and CDR2 SYDVKM. The V end was cut by 4 bases, the J end by 4 bases, with 10 bases between. Here the CDR3 reads CASSWGLVYGYTF. CDR3 coding DNA: TGTGCCAGCAGTTGGGGGCTGGTCTATGGCTACACCTTC.